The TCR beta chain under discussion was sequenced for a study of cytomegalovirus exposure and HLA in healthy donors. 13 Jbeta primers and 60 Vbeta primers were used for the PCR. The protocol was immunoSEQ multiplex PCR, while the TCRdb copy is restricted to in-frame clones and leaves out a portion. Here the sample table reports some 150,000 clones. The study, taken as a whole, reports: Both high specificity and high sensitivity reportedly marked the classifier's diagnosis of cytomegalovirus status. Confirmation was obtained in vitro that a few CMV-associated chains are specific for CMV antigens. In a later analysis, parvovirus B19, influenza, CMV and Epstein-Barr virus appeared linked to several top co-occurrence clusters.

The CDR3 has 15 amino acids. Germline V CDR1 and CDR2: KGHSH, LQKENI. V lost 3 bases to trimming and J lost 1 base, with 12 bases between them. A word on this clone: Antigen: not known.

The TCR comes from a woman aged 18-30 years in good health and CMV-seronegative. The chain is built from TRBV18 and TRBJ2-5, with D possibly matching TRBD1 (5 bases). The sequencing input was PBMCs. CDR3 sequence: CASSPPSTVQETQYF. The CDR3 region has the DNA TGTGCCAGCTCACCCCCGTCGACAGTCCAAGAGACCCAGTACTTC.